This T cell receptor beta chain was obtained from a study of OX40 agonist ivuxolimab in advanced cancers. Sequencing was performed with immunoSEQ multiplex PCR; in TCRdb, only in-frame clones are kept and a portion is missing. The repertoire holds about 61,000 clones, with 82% as singletons. This CDR3 has 15 residues. V was clipped by 4 bases and J by 1 base, with 12 bases between them. CDR1 and CDR2 from the germline V gene are MNHEY and SVGAGI. The study's findings and limits: Determination of antigen specificity was not performed for the expanded peripheral T cells.

On this clone: Its cognate antigen is unknown.

The J gene is TRBJ2-3, the V gene TRBV6-5; possibly TRBD2 for D (6 bases). The sequence derives from an adult with an advanced solid tumor such as melanoma, head and neck, liver or kidney cancer. Here the sequenced sample was CD4+ or CD8+ T cells sorted from blood, taken in a trial of the OX40 agonist ivuxolimab. CDR3 DNA: TGTGCCAGCAGTTCCCCGTTAGCGGGCACAGATACGCAGTATTTT. It codes for CASSSPLAGTDTQYF.